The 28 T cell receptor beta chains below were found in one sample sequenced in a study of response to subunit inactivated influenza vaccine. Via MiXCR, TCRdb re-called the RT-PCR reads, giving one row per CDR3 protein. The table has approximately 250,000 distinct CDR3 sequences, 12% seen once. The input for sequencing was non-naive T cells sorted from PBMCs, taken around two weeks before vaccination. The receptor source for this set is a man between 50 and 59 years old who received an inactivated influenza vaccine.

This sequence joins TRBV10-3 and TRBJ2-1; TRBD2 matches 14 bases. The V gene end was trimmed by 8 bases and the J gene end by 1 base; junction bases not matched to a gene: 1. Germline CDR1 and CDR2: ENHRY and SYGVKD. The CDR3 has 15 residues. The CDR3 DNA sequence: TGTGCCATCGGGACTAGCGGGAGTTCCTACAATGAGCAGTTCTTC. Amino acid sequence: CAIGTSGSSYNEQFF.

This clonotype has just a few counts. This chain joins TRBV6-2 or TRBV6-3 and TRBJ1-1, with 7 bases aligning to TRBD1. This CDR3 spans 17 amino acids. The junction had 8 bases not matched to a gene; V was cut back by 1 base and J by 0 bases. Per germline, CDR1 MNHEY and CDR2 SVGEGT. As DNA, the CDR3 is TGTGCCAGCAGTTACTTCATTCCGGGACAGATGAACACTGAAGCTTTCTTT. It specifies CASSYFIPGQMNTEAFF.

In DNA, the CDR3 is TGCGCCAGCAGCTTCGCCGGGAGGTGGGGCGAAGTGAACACTGAAGCTTTCTTT. Translated, it gives CASSFAGRWGEVNTEAFF. The gene calls are TRBV5-1 and TRBJ1-1, with a tentative D call TRBD1 (5 bases). The CDR3 covers 18 residues. Trimming left V 2 bases short and J 0 bases short, with 20 bases between. Germline loops: CDR1 SGHRS, CDR2 YFSETQ.

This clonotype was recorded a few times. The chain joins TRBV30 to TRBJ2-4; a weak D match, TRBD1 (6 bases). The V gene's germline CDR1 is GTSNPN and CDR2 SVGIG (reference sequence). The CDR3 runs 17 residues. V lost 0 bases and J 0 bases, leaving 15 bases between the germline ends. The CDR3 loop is CAWSVDRTALAKNIQYF. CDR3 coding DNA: TGTGCCTGGAGTGTCGACCGGACAGCTCTAGCCAAAAACATTCAGTACTTC.

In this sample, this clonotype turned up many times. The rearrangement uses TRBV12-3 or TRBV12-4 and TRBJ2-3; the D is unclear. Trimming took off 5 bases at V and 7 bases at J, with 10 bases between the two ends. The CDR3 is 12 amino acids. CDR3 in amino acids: CASSPTVYTQYF. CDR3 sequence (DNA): TGTGCCAGCAGTCCGACCGTATATACGCAGTATTTT.

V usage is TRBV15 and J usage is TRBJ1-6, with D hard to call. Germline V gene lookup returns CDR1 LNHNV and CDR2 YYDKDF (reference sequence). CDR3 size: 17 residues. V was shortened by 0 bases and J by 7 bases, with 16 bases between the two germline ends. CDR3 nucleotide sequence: TGTGCCACCAGCAGAGATACCGGACGAAGTTCGAATTCACCCCTCCACTTT. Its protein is CATSRDTGRSSNSPLHF.

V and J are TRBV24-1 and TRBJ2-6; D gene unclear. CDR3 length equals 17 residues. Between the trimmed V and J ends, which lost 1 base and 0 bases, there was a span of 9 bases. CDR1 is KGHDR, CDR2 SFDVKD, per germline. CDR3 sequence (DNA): TGTGCCACCAGTGATTTAAACACTATCTCTGGGGCCAACGTCCTGACTTTC. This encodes CATSDLNTISGANVLTF.

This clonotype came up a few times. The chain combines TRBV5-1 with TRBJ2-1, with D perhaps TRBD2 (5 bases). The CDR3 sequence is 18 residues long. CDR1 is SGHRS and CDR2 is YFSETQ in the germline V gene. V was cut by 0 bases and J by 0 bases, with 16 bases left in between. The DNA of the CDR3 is TGCGCCAGCAGCTTGGGTCCCTGGACTGACCCCTCCTACAATGAGCAGTTCTTC. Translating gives CASSLGPWTDPSYNEQFF.

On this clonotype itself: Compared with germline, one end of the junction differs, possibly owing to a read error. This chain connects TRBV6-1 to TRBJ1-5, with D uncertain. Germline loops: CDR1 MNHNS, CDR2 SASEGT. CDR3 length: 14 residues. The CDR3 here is CASTEGAGSRPQHF. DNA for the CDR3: TGTGCCAGCACTGAAGGTGCGGGTTCGCGGCCCCAGCATTTT.

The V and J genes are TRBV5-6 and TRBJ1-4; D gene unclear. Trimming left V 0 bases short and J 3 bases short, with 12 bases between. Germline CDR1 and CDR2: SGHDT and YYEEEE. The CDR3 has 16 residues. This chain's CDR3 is CASSLGGKLANEKLFF. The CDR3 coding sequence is TGTGCCAGCAGCTTGGGAGGGAAGTTGGCTAATGAAAAACTGTTTTTT.

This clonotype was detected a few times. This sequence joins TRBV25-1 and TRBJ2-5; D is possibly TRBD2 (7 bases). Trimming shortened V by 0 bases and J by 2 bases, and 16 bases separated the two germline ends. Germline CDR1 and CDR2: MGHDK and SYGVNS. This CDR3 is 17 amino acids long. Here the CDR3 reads CASSEYFSGGRQETQYF. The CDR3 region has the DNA TGTGCCAGCAGTGAATATTTTTCGGGGGGCCGACAAGAGACCCAGTACTTC.

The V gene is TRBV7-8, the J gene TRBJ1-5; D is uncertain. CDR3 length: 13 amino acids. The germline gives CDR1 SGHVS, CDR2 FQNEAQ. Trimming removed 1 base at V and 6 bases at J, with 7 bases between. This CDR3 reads CASSLGRVQPQHF. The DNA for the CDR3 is TGTGCCAGCAGCTTAGGGAGGGTTCAGCCCCAGCATTTT.

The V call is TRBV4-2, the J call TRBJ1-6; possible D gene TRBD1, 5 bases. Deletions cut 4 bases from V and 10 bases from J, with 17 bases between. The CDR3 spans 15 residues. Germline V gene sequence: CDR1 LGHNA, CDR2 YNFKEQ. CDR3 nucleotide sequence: TGTGCCAGCAGCCTGGGATTGGGGGATCGGTCACCCCTCCACTTT. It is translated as CASSLGLGDRSPLHF.

The CDR3 coding sequence is TGTGCCAGCAGTTCGGCCCGGGTAGAGGTAAACATTCAGTACTTC. Translation: CASSSARVEVNIQYF. The rearrangement links TRBV28 to TRBJ2-4; D is unresolved. This CDR3 is 15 amino acids long. V was pared by 4 bases and J by 6 bases, with 16 bases between. In germline, CDR1 is MDHEN, CDR2 SYDVKM. Supplemented by reference TRBV28 and TRBJ2-4, the full variable domain reads DVKVTQSSRYLVKRTGEKVFLECVQDMDHENMFWYRQDPGLGLRLIYFSYDVKMKEKGDIPEGYSVSREKKERFSLILESASTNQTSMYLCASSSARVEVNIQYFGAGTRLSVL.

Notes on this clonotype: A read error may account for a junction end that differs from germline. This chain's CDR3 is CASSPDRNSALNF. DNA of the CDR3: TGTGCCAGCAGCCCCGACAGAAATAGCGCTCTTAACTTC. The chain recombines TRBV11-2 with TRBJ2-4, with D perhaps being TRBD1 or TRBD2 (5 bases each). CDR3 size: 13 residues. Germline values: CDR1 SGHAT, CDR2 FQNNGV.

The CDR3 DNA follows: TGTGCCAGTAGTATCGCCCGGGACAGTGGGGCAAACATTCAGTACTTC. It is translated as CASSIARDSGANIQYF. V is TRBV19 and J is TRBJ2-4; TRBD1 agrees at 7 bases. CDR1 and CDR2 (germline): LNHDA, SQIVND (reference sequence). Trimming at V came to 3 bases and at J to 6 bases, leaving 11 bases not matched to a gene. The CDR3 has 16 residues.

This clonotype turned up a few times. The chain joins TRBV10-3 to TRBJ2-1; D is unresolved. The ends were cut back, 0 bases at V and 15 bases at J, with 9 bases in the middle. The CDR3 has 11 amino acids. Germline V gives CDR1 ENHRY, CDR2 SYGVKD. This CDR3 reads CAISESRQRFF. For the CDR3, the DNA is TGTGCCATCAGTGAGTCCCGGCAGAGGTTCTTC.

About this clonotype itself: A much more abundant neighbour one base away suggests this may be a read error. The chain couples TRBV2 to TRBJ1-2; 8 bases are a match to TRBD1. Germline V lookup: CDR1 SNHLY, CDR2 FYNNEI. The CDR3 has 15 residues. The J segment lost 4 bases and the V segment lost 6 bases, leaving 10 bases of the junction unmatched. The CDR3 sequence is CASRGGTGAFYGYTF. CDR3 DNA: TGTGCCAGCAGGGGCGGGACAGGAGCCTTCTATGGCTACACCTTC.

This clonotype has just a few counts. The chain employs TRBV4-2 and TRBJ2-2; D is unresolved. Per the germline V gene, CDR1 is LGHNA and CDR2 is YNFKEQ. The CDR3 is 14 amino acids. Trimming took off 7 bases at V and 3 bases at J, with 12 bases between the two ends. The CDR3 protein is CASTPDWHTGELFF. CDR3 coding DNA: TGTGCCAGCACCCCGGATTGGCACACCGGGGAGCTGTTTTTT.

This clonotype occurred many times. The CDR3: CASSYSGFDEQYF. The CDR3 region has the DNA TGTGCCAGCAGTTATTCAGGGTTCGACGAGCAGTACTTC. The V call is TRBV6-2 or TRBV6-3, the J call TRBJ2-7; TRBD1 is a possible D gene (5 bases). The V gene's germline CDR1 is MNHEY and CDR2 SVGEGT. Trimming took off 3 bases at V and 5 bases at J, with 11 bases between the two ends. CDR3 length: 13 residues.

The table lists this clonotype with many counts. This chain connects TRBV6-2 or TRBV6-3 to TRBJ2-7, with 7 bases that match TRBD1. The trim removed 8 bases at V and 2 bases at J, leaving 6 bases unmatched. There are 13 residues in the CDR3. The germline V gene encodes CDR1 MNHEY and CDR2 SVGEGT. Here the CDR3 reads CASSLGQPYEQYF. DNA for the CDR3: TGTGCCAGCTCATTGGGACAGCCCTACGAGCAGTACTTC.

The chain's CDR3 is CASSRIQGSTDTQYF. DNA for the CDR3: TGCGCCAGCAGCCGCATACAGGGGTCCACAGATACGCAGTATTTT. J is TRBJ2-3 and V is TRBV4-1, with 7 bases that match TRBD1. There are 15 residues in the CDR3. The J segment lost 2 bases and the V segment lost 4 bases, leaving 6 bases of the junction unmatched. CDR1 and CDR2 from the germline V gene are MGHRA and YSYEKL.

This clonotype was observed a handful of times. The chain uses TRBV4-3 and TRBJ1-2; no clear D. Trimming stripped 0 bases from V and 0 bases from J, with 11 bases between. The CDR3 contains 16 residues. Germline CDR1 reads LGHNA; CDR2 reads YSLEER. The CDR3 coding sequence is TGCGCCAGCAGCCAAGATATTCGCCAGGCTAACTATGGCTACACCTTC. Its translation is CASSQDIRQANYGYTF.

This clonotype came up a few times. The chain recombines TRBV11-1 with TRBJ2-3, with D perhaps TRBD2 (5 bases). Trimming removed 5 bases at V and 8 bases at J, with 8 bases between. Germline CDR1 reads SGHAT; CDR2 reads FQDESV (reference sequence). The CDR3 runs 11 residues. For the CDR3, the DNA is TGTGCCAGCAGCGCTAGCCCTACGCAGTATTTT. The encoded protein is CASSASPTQYF.

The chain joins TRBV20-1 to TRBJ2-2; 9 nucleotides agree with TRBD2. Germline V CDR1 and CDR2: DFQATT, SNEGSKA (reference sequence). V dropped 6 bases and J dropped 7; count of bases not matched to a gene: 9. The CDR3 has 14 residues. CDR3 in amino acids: CSAPGTSIGGELFF. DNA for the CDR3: TGCAGTGCGCCCGGGACTAGCATTGGCGGGGAGCTGTTTTTT.

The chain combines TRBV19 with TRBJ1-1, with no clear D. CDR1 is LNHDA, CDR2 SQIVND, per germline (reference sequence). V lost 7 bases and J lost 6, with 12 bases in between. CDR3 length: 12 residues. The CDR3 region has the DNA TGTGCCAGTAACCGGGAGGAGTCTGAAGCTTTCTTT. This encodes CASNREESEAFF.

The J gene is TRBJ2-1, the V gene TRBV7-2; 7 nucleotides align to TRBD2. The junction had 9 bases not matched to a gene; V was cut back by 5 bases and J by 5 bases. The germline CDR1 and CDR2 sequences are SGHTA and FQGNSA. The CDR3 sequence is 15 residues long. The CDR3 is CASSAQLALNNEQFF. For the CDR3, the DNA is TGTGCCAGCAGCGCACAACTAGCGCTCAACAATGAGCAGTTCTTC.

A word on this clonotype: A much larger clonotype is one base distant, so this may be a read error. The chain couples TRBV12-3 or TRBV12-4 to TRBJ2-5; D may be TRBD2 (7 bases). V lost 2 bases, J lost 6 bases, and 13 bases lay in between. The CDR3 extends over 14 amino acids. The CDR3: CASSLRRGPKTQYF. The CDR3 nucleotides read TGTGCCAGCAGTTTAAGGCGGGGGCCGAAGACCCAGTACTTC.